These 27 T cell receptor beta chains originate from one sample sequenced in a study of blood T cells in healthy people across ages. The second PCR ran roughly 7 to 11 cycles with a sample-barcoded 5' primer and J-beta primers. TCRdb called the 5' RACE reads again in MiXCR, with one record for every CDR3 protein. The table records about 680,000 distinct CDR3 sequences, more than 40% of them present only once. Sample: blood. Receptors were obtained from a woman aged 55-70 years in good health.

This chain links TRBV20-1 with TRBJ2-1; 8 bases are shared with TRBD2. CDR3 length: 14 residues. Germline V lookup: CDR1 DFQATT, CDR2 SNEGSKA (reference sequence). The junction had 6 bases not matched to a gene; V was cut back by 6 bases and J by 2 bases. The CDR3 spells CSALSGSPYNEQFF. The CDR3 DNA reads TGCAGTGCCCTGAGCGGGAGCCCCTACAATGAGCAGTTCTTC.

The CDR3 spells CSALQGFEGYTF. CDR3 coding DNA: TGCAGCGCCCTACAGGGATTCGAAGGCTACACCTTC. V is TRBV29-1 and J is TRBJ1-2; weak D call: TRBD1 (6 bases). CDR1 and CDR2 (germline): SQVTM, ANQGSEA. V shed 7 bases and J shed 8 bases, with 17 bases lying between them. This CDR3 has 12 residues.

The table lists this clonotype with a few counts. The chain combines TRBV28 with TRBJ2-5; D is possibly TRBD1 (6 bases). The J call may be mistaken, given a closer DNA end match to TRBJ2-7. The CDR3 spans 15 residues. CDR1 is MDHEN and CDR2 is SYDVKM in the germline V gene. The CDR3 sequence: CASSWLSGARDEQYF. DNA of the CDR3: TGTGCCAGCAGTTGGCTATCAGGGGCGAGGGACGAGCAGTACTTC.

This chain uses TRBV24-1 with TRBJ1-1; no clear D. Trimming left V 5 bases short and J 1 base short, with 13 bases between. Germline CDR1 reads KGHDR; CDR2 reads SFDVKD. The CDR3 extends over 15 amino acids. CDR3 in amino acids: CATSGARAPNTEAFF. The CDR3 coding sequence is TGTGCCACCAGTGGGGCTAGGGCGCCGAACACTGAAGCTTTCTTT.

This clonotype occurred once. Here the CDR3 reads CASGHKAPNGNVLTF. The CDR3 nucleotides read TGTGCCAGCGGCCACAAGGCCCCGAATGGGAACGTCCTGACTTTC. This chain links TRBV12-3 or TRBV12-4 with TRBJ2-6; the D is unclear. V shed 8 bases and J shed 10 bases, with 21 bases lying between them. The CDR3 consists of 15 residues.

This chain joins TRBV7-2 and TRBJ2-4; 7 bases are shared with TRBD1. The CDR3 extends over 18 amino acids. The germline gives CDR1 SGHTA, CDR2 FQGNSA. Germline trimming cut 3 bases from V and 0 bases from J; bases unmatched to any gene: 11. In DNA form, the CDR3 reads TGTGCCAGCAGCTTGGACACCGACAGGGAAGGAGCCAAAAACATTCAGTACTTC. Translated: CASSLDTDREGAKNIQYF.

The J gene is TRBJ2-7, the V gene TRBV2; no definite D call. V was clipped by 6 bases and J by 0 bases, with 6 bases between them. The CDR3 is made up of 12 amino acids. Germline CDR1 reads SNHLY; CDR2 reads FYNNEI. DNA of the CDR3: TGTGCCAGCAGGGACCTCTCCTACGAGCAGTACTTC. This codes for CASRDLSYEQYF.

This chain uses TRBV20-1 with TRBJ2-7, with TRBD2 identical over 9 bases. The germline V gene has CDR1 DFQATT and CDR2 SNEGSKA (reference sequence). This CDR3 has 14 amino acids. V shed 4 bases and J 3 bases; nucleotides not matched to a gene: 7. The CDR3 DNA follows: TGCAGTGCTACCCTAGCGGGACCCCTCTACGAGCAGTACTTC. Its protein is CSATLAGPLYEQYF.

This clonotype was found a few times. The V and J genes are TRBV20-1 and TRBJ2-7; 7 positions agree with TRBD1. V was pared by 5 bases and J by 3 bases, with 1 base of the junction left unmatched. This CDR3 has 11 amino acids. The germline CDR1 and CDR2 sequences are DFQATT and SNEGSKA (reference sequence). The DNA of the CDR3 is TGCAGTGCTTGGACAGGCTACGAGCAGTACTTC. Residues: CSAWTGYEQYF.

This clonotype was seen a few times. The chain joins TRBV7-3 to TRBJ2-7; TRBD1 is a possible D gene (6 bases). V lost 5 bases, J lost 2 bases, and 16 bases lay in between. The CDR3 is 15 amino acids. CDR1 and CDR2 from the germline V gene are SGHTA and FQGTGA. CDR3 nucleotide sequence: TGTGCCAGCAGCCCCGCGGCAGGGGCTACCTACGAGCAGTACTTC. This translates into CASSPAAGATYEQYF.

The chain has TRBV7-3 and TRBJ2-5; D gene uncertain. Germline V lookup: CDR1 SGHTA, CDR2 FQGTGA. The CDR3 loop spans 13 amino acids. Trimming took 5 bases from V and 5 from J, leaving 12 bases between them. The CDR3 DNA reads as TGTGCCAGCAGCCCAAATACGGTGGAGACCCAGTACTTC. Translated, it gives CASSPNTVETQYF.

There are many counts of this clonotype. V and J are TRBV29-1 and TRBJ1-2; D is undetermined. Germline V gives CDR1 SQVTM, CDR2 ANQGSEA. The CDR3 loop spans 11 amino acids. Between the trimmed V and J ends, which lost 4 bases and 6 bases, there was a span of 9 bases. In DNA, the CDR3 is TGCAGCGTTGTCCTGTATGATGGCTACACCTTC. Protein: CSVVLYDGYTF. Full variable domain (remainder filled in from reference TRBV29-1 and TRBJ1-2): SAVISQKPSRDICQRGTSLTIQCQVDSQVTMMFWYRQQPGQSLTLIATANQGSEATYESGFVIDKFPISRPNLTFSTLTVSNMSPEDSSIYLCSVVLYDGYTFGSGTRLTVV.

Comments on this clonotype: An end of the junction differs from the germline gene, which may be a read error. The chain recombines TRBV5-1 with TRBJ2-1, with 11 bases that match TRBD2. The CDR3 loop spans 15 amino acids. The germline V gene has CDR1 SGHRS and CDR2 YFSETQ. CDR3 loop: CTSSLWLAGGDEQFF. In DNA, the CDR3 is TGCACCAGCAGCTTGTGGCTAGCGGGAGGCGATGAGCAGTTCTTC.

The chain carries TRBV7-3 and TRBJ2-1; maybe TRBD2 (6 bases). V shed 5 bases and J shed 4 bases, with 12 bases lying between them. CDR3 length equals 14 residues. Germline V gene sequence: CDR1 SGHTA, CDR2 FQGTGA. CDR3 residues: CASSHGTQYNEQFF. For the CDR3, the DNA is TGTGCCAGCAGCCATGGGACTCAATACAATGAGCAGTTCTTC.

The chain is built from TRBV20-1 and TRBJ2-1; maybe TRBD2 (6 bases). Germline V gives CDR1 DFQATT, CDR2 SNEGSKA (reference sequence). The V and J ends lost 6 bases and 5 bases respectively, with 20 bases between them. The CDR3 is 15 amino acids. CDR3 loop: CSAPQAGLWDNEQFF. The CDR3 DNA is TGCAGTGCGCCCCAGGCCGGACTATGGGACAATGAGCAGTTCTTC.

Worth noting for this clonotype: A junction end diverges from the germline sequence, so it may reflect a read error. The CDR3, as DNA: TGTGCCAGCAGCTTAGTTGGATTTGGCCTAGCGGTGAACGCCGGGGAGCTGTTTTTT. Residues: CASSLVGFGLAVNAGELFF. The V call is TRBV7-2, the J call TRBJ2-2, with 7 bases aligning to TRBD2. CDR1 SGHTA and CDR2 FQGNSA come from the germline V gene. The CDR3 is 19 amino acids.

The V gene is TRBV2, the J gene TRBJ2-7, with TRBD2 matching over 9 bases. The V segment lost 7 bases and the J segment 0 bases; nucleotides outside the gene matches: 4. Looked up from germline, CDR1 is SNHLY and CDR2 is FYNNEI. This CDR3 is 14 amino acids long. This CDR3 is CASISSGSSYEQYF. Written as DNA, the CDR3 is TGTGCCAGCATAAGTAGCGGGAGCTCCTACGAGCAGTACTTC.

This chain uses TRBV20-1 with TRBJ2-5; the match to TRBD2 covers 7 bases. The J call may be mistaken, given a closer DNA end match to TRBJ2-7. This CDR3 region has 15 residues. Germline V gene sequence: CDR1 DFQATT, CDR2 SNEGSKA (reference sequence). The CDR3 sequence is CSATVRTSSGSEQYF. CDR3 nucleotide sequence: TGCAGTGCTACCGTCCGGACTAGTAGTGGCTCCGAGCAGTACTTC.

The rearrangement links TRBV10-3 to TRBJ1-1; unclear D gene. V lost 4 bases and J 1 base, leaving 10 bases between the germline ends. CDR3 size: 14 residues. Germline-derived CDR1 and CDR2 are ENHRY and SYGVKD. The CDR3 sequence is CAISVEIRNTEAFF. The CDR3 DNA reads as TGTGCCATCAGTGTGGAAATCCGGAACACTGAAGCTTTCTTT.

This chain connects TRBV2 to TRBJ2-3; D ambiguous. This CDR3 spans 15 amino acids. Trimming pared 8 bases from V and 1 base from J, leaving 16 bases between. The V gene's germline CDR1 is SNHLY and CDR2 FYNNEI. This CDR3 reads CASPPGSLGTDTQYF. CDR3 nucleotides: TGTGCCAGCCCCCCGGGCTCTTTAGGCACAGATACGCAGTATTTT.

DNA of the CDR3: TGCGCCAGCATGGTAGCTACAGGGAACAATGAGCAGTACTTC. As protein: CASMVATGNNEQYF. The chain is built from TRBV5-1 and TRBJ2-1, with a possible D match to TRBD1 (6 bases). The DNA end favors TRBJ2-7, so the J call may be wrong. Germline loops: CDR1 SGHRS, CDR2 YFSETQ. There are 14 residues in the CDR3.

This sequence joins TRBV5-1 and TRBJ1-2; TRBD1 agrees at 7 bases. Germline assignment: CDR1 SGHRS and CDR2 YFSETQ. The junction had 8 bases not matched to a gene; V was cut back by 5 bases and J by 7 bases. The CDR3 runs 13 residues. DNA of the CDR3: TGCGCCAGCAGGACAGGGAATAATGGTGGCTACACCTTC. Its translation is CASRTGNNGGYTF.

The chain couples TRBV28 to TRBJ1-1; 12 nucleotides match TRBD1. V dropped 8 bases and J dropped 10; count of bases not matched to a gene: 8. The CDR3 extends over 13 amino acids. Germline CDR1 and CDR2: MDHEN and SYDVKM. This chain's CDR3 is CASVPGQGARAFF. The CDR3 DNA reads TGTGCCAGCGTCCCGGGACAGGGGGCAAGAGCTTTCTTT.

This clonotype occurred many times. The chain uses TRBV7-6 and TRBJ2-7, with D perhaps TRBD1 (5 bases). V lost 4 bases and J 3 bases, leaving 16 bases between the germline ends. This CDR3 region has 15 residues. Germline V gene data show CDR1 as SGHVS and CDR2 as FNYEAQ. The CDR3 DNA reads as TGTGCCAGCAGCTCAGAGCAGGGCGGCCGCTACGAGCAGTACTTC. Protein: CASSSEQGGRYEQYF.

This clonotype was seen a handful of times. The rearrangement uses TRBV7-2 and TRBJ2-7; D is unresolved. This CDR3 has 14 amino acids. The germline V gene has CDR1 SGHTA and CDR2 FQGNSA. V dropped 7 bases and J dropped 7 bases, with 20 bases sitting between them. DNA for the CDR3: TGTGCCAGCACTACCCTCAGGTACTTCCGAGAGCAGTACTTC. Translation gives CASTTLRYFREQYF.

This clonotype appeared a few times. The chain employs TRBV6-7 and TRBJ2-7, with TRBD1 matching over 8 bases. TRBV6-7 belongs to the ORF category, with a function that is uncertain. V lost 4 bases to trimming and J lost 5 bases; unmatched junction nucleotides: 16. The CDR3 consists of 17 residues. CDR3 sequence (DNA): TGTGCCAGCAGTTCCTCCTTCAGGGGGCCCCAAGACCACGAGCAGTACTTC. It translates to CASSSSFRGPQDHEQYF.

The chain has TRBV7-2 and TRBJ2-4, with TRBD2 identical over 7 bases. Losses at the gene ends were 7 bases for V and 7 bases for J; bases not matched to a gene: 10. The CDR3 loop spans 14 amino acids. Germline CDR1 reads SGHTA; CDR2 reads FQGNSA. The CDR3 spells CASTMTSLDNIQYF. CDR3 DNA: TGTGCCAGCACCATGACTAGCCTGGACAACATTCAGTACTTC.